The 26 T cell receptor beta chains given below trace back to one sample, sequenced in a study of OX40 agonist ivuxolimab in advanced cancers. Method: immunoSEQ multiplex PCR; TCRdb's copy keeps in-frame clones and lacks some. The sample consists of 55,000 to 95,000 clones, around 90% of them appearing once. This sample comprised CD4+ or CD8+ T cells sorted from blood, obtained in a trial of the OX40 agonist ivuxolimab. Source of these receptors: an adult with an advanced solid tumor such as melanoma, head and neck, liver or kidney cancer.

The chain's CDR3 is CASSFLVTGAYEQYF. CDR3 DNA sequence: TGTGCCAGCAGCTTTCTCGTGACAGGGGCCTACGAGCAGTACTTC. This sequence joins TRBV11-2 and TRBJ2-7; 8 nucleotides align to TRBD1. V shed 3 bases and J 2 bases; nucleotides not matched to a gene: 6. The CDR3 has 15 amino acids. Germline V gene data show CDR1 as SGHAT and CDR2 as FQNNGV.

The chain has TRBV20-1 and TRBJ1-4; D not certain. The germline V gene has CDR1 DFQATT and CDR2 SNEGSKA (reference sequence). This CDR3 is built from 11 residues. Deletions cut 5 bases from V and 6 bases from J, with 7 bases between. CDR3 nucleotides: TGCAGTGCTTGGACGTATGAAAAACTGTTTTTT. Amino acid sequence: CSAWTYEKLFF.

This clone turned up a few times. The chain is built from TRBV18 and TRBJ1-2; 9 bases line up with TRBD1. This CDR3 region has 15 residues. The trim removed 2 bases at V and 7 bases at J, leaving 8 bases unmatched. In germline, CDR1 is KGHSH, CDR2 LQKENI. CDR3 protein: CASSPAGTGLAGYTF. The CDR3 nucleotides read TGTGCCAGCTCACCAGCCGGGACAGGGTTGGCTGGCTACACCTTC.

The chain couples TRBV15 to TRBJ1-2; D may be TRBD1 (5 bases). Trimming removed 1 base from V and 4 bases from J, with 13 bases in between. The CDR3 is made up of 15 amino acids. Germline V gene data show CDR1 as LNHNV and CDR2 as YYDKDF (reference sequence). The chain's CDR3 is CATSRAGSRGYGYTF. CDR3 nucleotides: TGTGCCACCAGCAGAGCAGGGAGCCGCGGCTATGGCTACACCTTC.

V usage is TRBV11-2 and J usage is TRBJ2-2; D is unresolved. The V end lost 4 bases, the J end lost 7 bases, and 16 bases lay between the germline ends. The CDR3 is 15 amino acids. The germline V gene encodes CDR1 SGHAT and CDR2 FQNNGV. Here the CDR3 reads CASSSRTLRYGELFF. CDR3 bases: TGTGCCAGCAGCTCCCGGACGTTACGGTACGGGGAGCTGTTTTTT.

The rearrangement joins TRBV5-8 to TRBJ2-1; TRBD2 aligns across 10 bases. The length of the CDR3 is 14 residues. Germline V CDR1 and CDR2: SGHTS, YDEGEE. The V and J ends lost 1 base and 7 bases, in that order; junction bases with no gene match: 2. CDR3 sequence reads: CASSLSSGGNEQFF. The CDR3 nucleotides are TGTGCCAGCAGCTTGTCTAGCGGGGGTAATGAGCAGTTCTTC.

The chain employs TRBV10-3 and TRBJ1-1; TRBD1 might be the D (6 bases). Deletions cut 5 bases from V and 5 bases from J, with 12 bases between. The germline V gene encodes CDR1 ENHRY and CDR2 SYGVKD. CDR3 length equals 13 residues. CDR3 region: CAISQGRETEAFF. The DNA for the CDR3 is TGTGCCATCAGTCAGGGGCGCGAAACTGAAGCTTTCTTT.

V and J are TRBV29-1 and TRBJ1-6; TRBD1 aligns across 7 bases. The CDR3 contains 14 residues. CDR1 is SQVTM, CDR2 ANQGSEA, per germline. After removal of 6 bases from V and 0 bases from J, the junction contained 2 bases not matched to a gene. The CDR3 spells CSVRDSSYNSPLHF. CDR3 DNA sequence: TGCAGCGTCCGGGACAGCTCCTATAATTCACCCCTCCACTTT.

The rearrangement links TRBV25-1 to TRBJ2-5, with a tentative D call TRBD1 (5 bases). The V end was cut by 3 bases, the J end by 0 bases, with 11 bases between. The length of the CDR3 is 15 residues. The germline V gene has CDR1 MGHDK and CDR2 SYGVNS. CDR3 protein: CASSDPSGNQETQYF. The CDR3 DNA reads TGTGCCAGCAGTGACCCATCAGGGAACCAAGAGACCCAGTACTTC.

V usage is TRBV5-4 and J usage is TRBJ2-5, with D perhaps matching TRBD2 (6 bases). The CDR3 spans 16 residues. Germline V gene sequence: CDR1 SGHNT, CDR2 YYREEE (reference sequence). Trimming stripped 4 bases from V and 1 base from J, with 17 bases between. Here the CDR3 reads CASSVGSSGFQETQYF. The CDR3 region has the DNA TGTGCCAGCAGCGTGGGGAGTAGCGGTTTCCAAGAGACCCAGTACTTC. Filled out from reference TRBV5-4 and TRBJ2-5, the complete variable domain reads ETGVTQSPTHLIKTRGQQVTLRCSSQSGHNTVSWYQQALGQGPQFIFQYYREEENGRGNFPPRFSGLQFPNYSSELNVNALELDDSALYLCASSVGSSGFQETQYFGPGTRLLVL.

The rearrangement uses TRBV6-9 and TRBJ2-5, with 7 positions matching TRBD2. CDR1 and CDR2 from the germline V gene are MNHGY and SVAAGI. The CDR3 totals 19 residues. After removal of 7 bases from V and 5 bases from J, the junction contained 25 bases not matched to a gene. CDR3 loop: CASTPSFSLAMQDRETQYF. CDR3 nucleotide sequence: TGTGCCAGCACCCCCTCCTTTTCACTAGCGATGCAGGATCGGGAGACCCAGTACTTC.

Here the CDR3 DNA reads TGTGCCAGCACCCCAAGGGGGTCTGGGGCCAACGTCCTGACTTTC. Translated, it gives CASTPRGSGANVLTF. The rearrangement joins TRBV28 to TRBJ2-6; tentative D call: TRBD1 (6 bases). Per germline, CDR1 MDHEN and CDR2 SYDVKM. Trimming removed 7 bases from V and 1 base from J, with 11 bases in between. CDR3 length equals 15 residues. Drawing the rest from reference TRBV28 and TRBJ2-6, the complete variable domain is DVKVTQSSRYLVKRTGEKVFLECVQDMDHENMFWYRQDPGLGLRLIYFSYDVKMKEKGDIPEGYSVSREKKERFSLILESASTNQTSMYLCASTPRGSGANVLTFGAGSRLTVL.

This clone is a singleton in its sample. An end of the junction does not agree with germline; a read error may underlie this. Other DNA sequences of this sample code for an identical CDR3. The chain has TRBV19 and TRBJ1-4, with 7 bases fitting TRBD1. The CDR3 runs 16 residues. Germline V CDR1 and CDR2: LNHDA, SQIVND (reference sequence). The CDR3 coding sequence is TGTGCCAGTAGTCTACCAGGGGGTAGGGCTAATGAAAAACTGTTTTTC. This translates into CASSLPGGRANEKLFF.

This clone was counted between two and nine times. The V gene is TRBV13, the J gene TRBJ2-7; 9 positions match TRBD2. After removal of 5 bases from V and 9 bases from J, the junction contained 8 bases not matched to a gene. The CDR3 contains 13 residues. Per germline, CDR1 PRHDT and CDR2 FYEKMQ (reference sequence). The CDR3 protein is CASSIPSGIGQYF. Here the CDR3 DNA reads TGTGCCAGCAGCATACCTAGCGGGATAGGGCAGTACTTC.

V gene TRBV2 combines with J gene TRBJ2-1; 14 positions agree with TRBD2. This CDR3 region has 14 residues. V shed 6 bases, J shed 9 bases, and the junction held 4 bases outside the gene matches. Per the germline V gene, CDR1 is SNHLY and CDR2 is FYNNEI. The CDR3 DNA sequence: TGTGCCAGCAGCTCGGGACTAGCGGGAGTTGAGCAGTTCTTC. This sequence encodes CASSSGLAGVEQFF. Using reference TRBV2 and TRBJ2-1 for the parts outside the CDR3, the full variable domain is EPEVTQTPSHQVTQMGQEVILRCVPISNHLYFYWYRQILGQKVEFLVSFYNNEISEKSEIFDDQFSVERPDGSNFTLKIRSTKLEDSAMYFCASSSGLAGVEQFFGPGTRLTVL.

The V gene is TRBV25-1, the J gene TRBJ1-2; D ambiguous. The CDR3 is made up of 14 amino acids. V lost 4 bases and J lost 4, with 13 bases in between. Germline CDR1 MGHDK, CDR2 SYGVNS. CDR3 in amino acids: CASSAAGVLYGYTF. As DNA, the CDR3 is TGTGCCAGCAGTGCCGCCGGGGTACTCTATGGCTACACCTTC.

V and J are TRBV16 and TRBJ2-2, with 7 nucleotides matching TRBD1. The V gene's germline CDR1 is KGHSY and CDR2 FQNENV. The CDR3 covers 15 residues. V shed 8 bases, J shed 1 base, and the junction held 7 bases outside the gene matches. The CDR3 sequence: CASGNTGVNTGELFF. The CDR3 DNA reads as TGTGCCAGCGGAAATACAGGGGTGAACACCGGGGAGCTGTTTTTT.

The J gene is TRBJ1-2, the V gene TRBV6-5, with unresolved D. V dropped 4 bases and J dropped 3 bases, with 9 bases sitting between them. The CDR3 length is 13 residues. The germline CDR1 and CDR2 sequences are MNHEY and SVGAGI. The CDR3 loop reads CASSSRAYYGYTF. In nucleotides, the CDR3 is TGTGCCAGCAGTTCCCGGGCCTACTATGGCTACACCTTC.

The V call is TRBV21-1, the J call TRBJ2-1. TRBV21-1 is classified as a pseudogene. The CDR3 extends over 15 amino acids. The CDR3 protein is CARGPKTGRGPEQFF. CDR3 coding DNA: TGTGCCAGGGGACCCAAGACAGGGAGGGGACCTGAGCAGTTCTTC.

The CDR3 DNA is TGTGCCAGCAGCCCCCGACAGGGACCGAACACTGAAGCTTTCTTT. Encoded protein: CASSPRQGPNTEAFF. V usage is TRBV7-8 and J usage is TRBJ1-1; 7 nucleotides match TRBD1. The germline V gene encodes CDR1 SGHVS and CDR2 FQNEAQ. CDR3 length: 15 residues. V lost 5 bases and J lost 1; bases outside the gene matches: 7.

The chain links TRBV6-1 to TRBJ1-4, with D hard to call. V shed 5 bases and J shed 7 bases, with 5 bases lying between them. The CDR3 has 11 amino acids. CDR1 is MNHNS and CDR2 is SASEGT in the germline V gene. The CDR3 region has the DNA TGTGCCAGCAGTCAGATTGAAAAACTGTTTTTT. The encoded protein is CASSQIEKLFF.

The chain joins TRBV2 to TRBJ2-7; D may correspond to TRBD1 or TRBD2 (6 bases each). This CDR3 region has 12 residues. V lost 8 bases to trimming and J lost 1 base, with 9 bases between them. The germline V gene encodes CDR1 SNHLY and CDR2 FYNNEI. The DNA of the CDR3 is TGTGCCAGCGGGGGGCCTTCCTACGAGCAGTACTTC. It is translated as CASGGPSYEQYF.

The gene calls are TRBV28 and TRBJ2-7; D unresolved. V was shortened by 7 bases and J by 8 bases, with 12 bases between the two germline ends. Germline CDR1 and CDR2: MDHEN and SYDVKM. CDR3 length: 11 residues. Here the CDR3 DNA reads TGTGCCAGCATGTCGGCACCTAAGCAGTACTTC. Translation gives CASMSAPKQYF.

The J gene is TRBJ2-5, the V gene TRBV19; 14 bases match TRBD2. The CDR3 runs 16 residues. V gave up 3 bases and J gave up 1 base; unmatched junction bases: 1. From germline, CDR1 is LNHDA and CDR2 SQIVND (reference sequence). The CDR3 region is CASSIGTSGSQETQYF. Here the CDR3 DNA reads TGTGCCAGTAGTATCGGGACTAGCGGGAGCCAAGAGACCCAGTACTTC.

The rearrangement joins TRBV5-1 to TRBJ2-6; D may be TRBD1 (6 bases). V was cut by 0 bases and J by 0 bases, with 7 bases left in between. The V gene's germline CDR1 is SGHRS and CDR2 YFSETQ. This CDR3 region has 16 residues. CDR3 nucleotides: TGCGCCAGCAGCTTGGGGGACACCTCTGGGGCCAACGTCCTGACTTTC. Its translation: CASSLGDTSGANVLTF.

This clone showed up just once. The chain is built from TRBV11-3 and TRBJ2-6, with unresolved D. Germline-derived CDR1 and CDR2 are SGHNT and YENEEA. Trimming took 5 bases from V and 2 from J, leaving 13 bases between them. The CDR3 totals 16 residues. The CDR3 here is CASSPGTAPGANVLTF. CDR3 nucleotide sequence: TGTGCCAGCAGCCCCGGAACAGCTCCTGGGGCCAACGTCCTGACTTTC.